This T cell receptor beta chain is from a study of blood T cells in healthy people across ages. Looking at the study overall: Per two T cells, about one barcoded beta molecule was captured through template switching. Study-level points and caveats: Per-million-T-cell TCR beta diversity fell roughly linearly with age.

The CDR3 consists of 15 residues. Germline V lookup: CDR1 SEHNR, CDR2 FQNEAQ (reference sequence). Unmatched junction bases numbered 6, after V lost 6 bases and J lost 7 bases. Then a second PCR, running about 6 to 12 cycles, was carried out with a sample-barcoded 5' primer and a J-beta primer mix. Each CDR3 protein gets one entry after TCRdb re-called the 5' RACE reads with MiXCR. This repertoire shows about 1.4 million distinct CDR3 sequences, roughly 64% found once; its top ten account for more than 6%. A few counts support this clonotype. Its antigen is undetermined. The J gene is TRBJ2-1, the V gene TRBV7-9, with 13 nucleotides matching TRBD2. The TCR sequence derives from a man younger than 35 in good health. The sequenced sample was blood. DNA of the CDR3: TGTGCCAGCAGGACGACTAGCGGGAGGAGGAATGAGCAGTTCTTC. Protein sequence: CASRTTSGRRNEQFF.